The present T cell receptor beta chain was sequenced within a study of CD8 T cell repertoires and HIV-1 epitope variants. Study information: Tested: three Gag epitope families, Nef HW9 and YT9.

V lost 10 bases and J 11 bases, leaving 11 bases between the germline ends. The CDR3 is made up of 10 amino acids. Per germline, CDR1 MDHEN and CDR2 SYDVKM. Sequencing used immunoSEQ multiplex PCR; TCRdb keeps in-frame clones, though not all of them. The sample yields a few thousand clones, approximately 61% seen once. This clone was detected only once. Antigen specificity is unknown. Sequenced sample: cultured CD8+ T cells derived from PBMCs. The chain uses TRBV28 and TRBJ1-4; the D is unclear. The sequence was collected from a male donor with HIV. CDR3 protein: CATRLGKLFF. The CDR3 coding sequence is TGTGCCACCCGATTAGGGAAACTGTTTTTT. The whole variable domain, remainder taken from reference TRBV28 and TRBJ1-4, is DVKVTQSSRYLVKRTGEKVFLECVQDMDHENMFWYRQDPGLGLRLIYFSYDVKMKEKGDIPEGYSVSREKKERFSLILESASTNQTSMYLCATRLGKLFFGSGTQLSVL.